The 8 T cell receptor beta chains below come from one sample, sequenced in a study of T cells in Graves' hyperthyroidism and ophthalmopathy. Amplification targeted TCR beta CDR3 regions from RNA transcripts. Initially, a first-round RT-PCR of the TCR CDR3 employed the HTBI primer set. TCRdb reprocessed the multiplex PCR reads via MiXCR and lists one record per CDR3 protein. The sample records about 99,000 distinct CDR3 sequences, approximately 50% being singletons. Sequencing input: blood. These receptor sequences come from a man aged 40-50 years with Graves' hyperthyroidism.

Of note for this clonotype: At one boundary the junction diverges from the germline segment, which might be a read error. The V gene is TRBV15, the J gene TRBJ2-6; D might be TRBD1 or TRBD2, each matching 6 bases. Germline values: CDR1 LNHNV, CDR2 YYDKDF (reference sequence). The CDR3 totals 12 residues. CDR3: CATSPPGATEAF. The CDR3 DNA follows: TGTGCCACCAGCCCTCCGGGGGCCACTGAAGCTTTC. The full variable domain, in which reference TRBV15 and TRBJ2-6 provide the parts outside the CDR3, is DAMVIQNPRYQVTQFGKPVTLSCSQTLNHNVMYWYQQKSSQAPKLLFHYYDKDFNNEADTPDNFQSRRPNTSFCFLDIRSPGLGDTAMYLCATSPPGATEAFGAGSRLTVL.

The V gene is TRBV29-1, the J gene TRBJ2-1; 8 positions match TRBD1. Germline trimming cut 5 bases from V and 4 bases from J; bases unmatched to any gene: 7. The length of the CDR3 is 14 residues. Germline lookup yields CDR1 SQVTM and CDR2 ANQGSEA. The DNA for the CDR3 is TGCAGCGTTCTTGCAGGGACAGGATACAATGAGCAGTTCTTC. Translated, it gives CSVLAGTGYNEQFF.

In its sample, this clonotype was seen a few times. The chain is built from TRBV7-2 and TRBJ2-4, with D maybe TRBD2 (5 bases). Trimming left V 4 bases short and J 0 bases short, with 13 bases between. The CDR3 extends over 16 amino acids. CDR1 is SGHTA and CDR2 is FQGNSA in the germline V gene. The CDR3 spells CASSSQWSGAKNIQYF. The CDR3 DNA follows: TGTGCCAGCAGCTCCCAATGGAGCGGAGCCAAAAACATTCAGTACTTC.

With regard to this clonotype: Sequence at one end of the junction differs from germline and may be a read error. The rearrangement joins TRBV7-3 to TRBJ1-4; D perhaps matches TRBD1 (5 bases). Germline V gene data show CDR1 as SGHTA and CDR2 as FQGTGA. The CDR3 has 16 amino acids. CDR3 in DNA: TGTGCCAGCAGCTTGCTATGGGACGGACTTAATGAAAAGCTGTTTTTT. This sequence encodes CASSLLWDGLNEKLFF.

V and J are TRBV19 and TRBJ2-2; 13 bases match TRBD2. Unmatched junction bases numbered 16, after V lost 7 bases and J lost 8 bases. CDR3 size: 18 residues. Per the germline V gene, CDR1 is LNHDA and CDR2 is SQIVND (reference sequence). Written as DNA, the CDR3 is TGTGCCAGTACCGGGCGGGCCATTGGACTAGCGGGAGCTGGGGAGCTGTTTTTT. Translated: CASTGRAIGLAGAGELFF.

This clonotype has at least ten counts. The rearrangement links TRBV20-1 to TRBJ2-3; TRBD1 matches at 10 bases. The length of the CDR3 is 14 residues. Germline V gene sequence: CDR1 DFQATT, CDR2 SNEGSKA (reference sequence). V was pared by 4 bases and J by 5 bases, with 6 bases of the junction left unmatched. This CDR3 reads CSATGTGVGDTQYF. The CDR3 DNA is TGCAGTGCTACCGGGACAGGGGTGGGAGATACGCAGTATTTT.

Concerning this clonotype itself: This likely comes from a read error, as the CDR3 has no conserved phenylalanine or tryptophan at its end. Because the CDR3's place on the DNA is in doubt, the DNA is left out and the CDR3 is given as listed by TCRdb. The chain joins TRBV4-1 to TRBJ1-2; the table names TRBD1, a call not compared with the DNA. The CDR3 spans 11 residues, counting both ends. CDR1 is MGHRA, CDR2 YSYEKL, per germline. The CDR3 spells CASSQGRGLSY.

This clonotype was counted ten times or more. The J gene is TRBJ2-7, the V gene TRBV6-6; D unclear. The CDR3 extends over 13 amino acids. Germline CDR1 and CDR2: MNHNY and SVGAGI (reference sequence). Trimming pared 6 bases from V and 4 bases from J, leaving 13 bases between. CDR3 protein: CASRRLVGYEQYF. DNA of the CDR3: TGTGCCAGCAGGCGACTTGTAGGGTACGAGCAGTACTTC.